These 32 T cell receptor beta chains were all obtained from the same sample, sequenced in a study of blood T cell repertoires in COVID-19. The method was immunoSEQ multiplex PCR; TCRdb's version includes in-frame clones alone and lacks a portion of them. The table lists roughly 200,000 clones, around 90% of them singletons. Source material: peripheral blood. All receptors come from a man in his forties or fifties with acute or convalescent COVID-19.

Here the CDR3 reads CSVVASSNQPQHF. CDR3 coding DNA: TGCAGCGTTGTAGCCAGTAGCAATCAGCCCCAGCATTTT. The chain joins TRBV29-1 to TRBJ1-5, with D unresolved. V shed 4 bases and J shed 0 bases, with 7 bases lying between them. Germline-derived CDR1 and CDR2 are SQVTM and ANQGSEA. The CDR3 covers 13 residues.

The CDR3 region is CARQGSYNEQFF. The DNA for the CDR3 is TGTGCCAGACAGGGTTCCTACAATGAGCAGTTCTTC. The V call is TRBV2, the J call TRBJ2-1; a weak D match, TRBD1 (6 bases). Germline CDR1 and CDR2: SNHLY and FYNNEI. V was shortened by 9 bases and J by 1 base, with 7 bases between the two germline ends. The CDR3 spans 12 residues.

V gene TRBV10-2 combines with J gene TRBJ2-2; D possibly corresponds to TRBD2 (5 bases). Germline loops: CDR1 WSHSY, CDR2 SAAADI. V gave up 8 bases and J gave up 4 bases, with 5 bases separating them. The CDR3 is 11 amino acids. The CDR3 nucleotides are TGCGCCAGCGCGGGCACCGGGGAGCTGTTTTTT. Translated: CASAGTGELFF.

The CDR3 protein is CASSLTTSGGGNNEQFF. The DNA for the CDR3 is TGTGCCAGCAGCTTAACAACTAGCGGGGGGGGAAACAATGAGCAGTTCTTC. J is TRBJ2-1 and V is TRBV14; 13 bases match TRBD2. CDR3 length: 17 residues. Per germline, CDR1 SGHDN and CDR2 FVKESK. V shed 5 bases, J shed 5 bases, and the junction held 9 bases outside the gene matches.

The chain's CDR3 is CAISEAGTKVYAEAFF. Here the CDR3 DNA reads TGTGCCATCAGTGAAGCCGGGACAAAAGTTTATGCTGAAGCTTTCTTT. The chain couples TRBV10-3 to TRBJ1-1; weak D call: TRBD1 (6 bases). V lost 3 bases and J 6 bases, leaving 20 bases between the germline ends. The CDR3 length is 16 residues. From germline, CDR1 is ENHRY and CDR2 SYGVKD.

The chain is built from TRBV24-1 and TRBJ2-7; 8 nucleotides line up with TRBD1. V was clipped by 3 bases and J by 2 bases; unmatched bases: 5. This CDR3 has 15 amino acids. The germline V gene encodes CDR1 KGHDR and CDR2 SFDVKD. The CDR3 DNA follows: TGTGCCACCAGTGATCGGACAGGGCGTACCTACGAGCAGTACTTC. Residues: CATSDRTGRTYEQYF.

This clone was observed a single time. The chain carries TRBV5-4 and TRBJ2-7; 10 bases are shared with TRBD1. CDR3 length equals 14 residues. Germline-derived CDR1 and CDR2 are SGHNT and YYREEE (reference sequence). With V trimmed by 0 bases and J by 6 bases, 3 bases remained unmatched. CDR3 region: CASSLGQGAREQYF. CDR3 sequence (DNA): TGTGCCAGCAGCTTGGGACAGGGGGCGCGCGAGCAGTACTTC.

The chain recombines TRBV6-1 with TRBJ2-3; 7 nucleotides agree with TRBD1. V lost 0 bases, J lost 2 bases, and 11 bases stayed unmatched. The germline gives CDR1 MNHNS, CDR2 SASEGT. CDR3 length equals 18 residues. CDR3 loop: CASSEAVAHRGNTDTQYF. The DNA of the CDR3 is TGTGCCAGCAGTGAAGCTGTCGCGCACAGGGGAAACACAGATACGCAGTATTTT.

CDR3 protein: CASSYSGRDTEAFF. CDR3 DNA sequence: TGTGCCAGCAGTTACTCGGGCAGGGATACTGAAGCTTTCTTT. V usage is TRBV6-5 and J usage is TRBJ1-1, with D perhaps matching TRBD1 (5 bases). Trimming shortened V by 0 bases and J by 5 bases, and 10 bases separated the two germline ends. Germline V gene data show CDR1 as MNHEY and CDR2 as SVGAGI. The CDR3 is made up of 14 amino acids.

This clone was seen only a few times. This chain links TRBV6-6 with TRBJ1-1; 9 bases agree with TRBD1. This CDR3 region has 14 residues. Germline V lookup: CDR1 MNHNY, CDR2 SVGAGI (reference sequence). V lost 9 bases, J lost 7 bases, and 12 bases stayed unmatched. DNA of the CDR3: TGTGCCAGTAGGCGGGGACAGGGCCCCGATGAAGCTTTCTTT. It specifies CASRRGQGPDEAFF.

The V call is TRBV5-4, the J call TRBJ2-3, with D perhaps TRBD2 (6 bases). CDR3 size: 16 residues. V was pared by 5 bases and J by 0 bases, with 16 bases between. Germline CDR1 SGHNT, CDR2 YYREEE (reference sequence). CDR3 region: CASSNRDSISTDTQYF. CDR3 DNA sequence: TGTGCCAGCAGTAACCGGGACTCGATAAGCACAGATACGCAGTATTTT.

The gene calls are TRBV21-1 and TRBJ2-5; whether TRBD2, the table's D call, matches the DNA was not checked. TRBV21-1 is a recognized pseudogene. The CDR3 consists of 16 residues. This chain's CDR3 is CASSKVGLAGQETQYF. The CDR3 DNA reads TGTGCCAGCAGCAAAGTTGGACTAGCGGGCCAAGAGACCCAGTACTTC.

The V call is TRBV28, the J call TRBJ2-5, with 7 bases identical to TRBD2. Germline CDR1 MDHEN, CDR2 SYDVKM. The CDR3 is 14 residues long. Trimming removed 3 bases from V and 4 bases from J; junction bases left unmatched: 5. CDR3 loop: CASSFGGSSETQYF. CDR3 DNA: TGTGCCAGCAGTTTCGGGGGGAGTTCAGAGACCCAGTACTTC.

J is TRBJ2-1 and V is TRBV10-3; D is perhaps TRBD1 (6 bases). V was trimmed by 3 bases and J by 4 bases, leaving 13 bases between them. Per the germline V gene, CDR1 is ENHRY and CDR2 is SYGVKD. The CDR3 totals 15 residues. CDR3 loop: CAISESQGIYNEQFF. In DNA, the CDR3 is TGTGCCATCAGTGAAAGTCAGGGGATTTACAATGAGCAGTTCTTC.

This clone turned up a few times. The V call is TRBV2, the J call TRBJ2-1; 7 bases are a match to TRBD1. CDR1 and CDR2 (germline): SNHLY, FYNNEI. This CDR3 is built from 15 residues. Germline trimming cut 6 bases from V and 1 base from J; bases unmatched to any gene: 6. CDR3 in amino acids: CASSQGQASYNEQFF. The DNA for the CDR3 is TGTGCCAGCAGCCAAGGACAGGCTTCCTACAATGAGCAGTTCTTC.

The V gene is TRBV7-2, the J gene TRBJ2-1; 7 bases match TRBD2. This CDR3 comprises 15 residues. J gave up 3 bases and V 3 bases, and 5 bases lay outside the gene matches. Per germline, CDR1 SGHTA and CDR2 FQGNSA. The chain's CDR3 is CASSFLAASYNEQFF. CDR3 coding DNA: TGTGCCAGCAGCTTCCTAGCGGCCAGCTACAATGAGCAGTTCTTC.

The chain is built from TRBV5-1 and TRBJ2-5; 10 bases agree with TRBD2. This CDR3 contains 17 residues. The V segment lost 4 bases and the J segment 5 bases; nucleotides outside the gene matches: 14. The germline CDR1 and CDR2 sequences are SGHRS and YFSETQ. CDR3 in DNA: TGCGCCAGCAGCCTACTTCCGGGACTAGCGAGCGTGGAGACCCAGTACTTC. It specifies CASSLLPGLASVETQYF. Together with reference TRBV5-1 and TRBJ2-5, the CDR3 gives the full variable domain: KAGVTQTPRYLIKTRGQQVTLSCSPISGHRSVSWYQQTPGQGLQFLFEYFSETQRNKGNFPGRFSGRQFSNSRSEMNVSTLELGDSALYLCASSLLPGLASVETQYFGPGTRLLVL.

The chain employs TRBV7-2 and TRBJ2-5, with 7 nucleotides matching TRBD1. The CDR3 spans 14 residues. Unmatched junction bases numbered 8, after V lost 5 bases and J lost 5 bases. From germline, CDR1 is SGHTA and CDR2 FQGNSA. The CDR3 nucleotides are TGTGCCAGCAGCACCAGACAGGGTTGGGAGACCCAGTACTTC. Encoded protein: CASSTRQGWETQYF.

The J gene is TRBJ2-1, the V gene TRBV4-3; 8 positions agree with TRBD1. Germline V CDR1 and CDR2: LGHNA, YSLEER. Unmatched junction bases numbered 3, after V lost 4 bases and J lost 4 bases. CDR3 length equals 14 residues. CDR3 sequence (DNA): TGCGCCAGCAGCCGGGACAGGATTTACAATGAGCAGTTCTTC. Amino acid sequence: CASSRDRIYNEQFF.

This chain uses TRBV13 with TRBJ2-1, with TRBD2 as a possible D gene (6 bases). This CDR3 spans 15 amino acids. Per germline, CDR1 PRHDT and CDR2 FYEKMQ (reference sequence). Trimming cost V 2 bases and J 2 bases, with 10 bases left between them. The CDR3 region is CASSLISGAYNEQFF. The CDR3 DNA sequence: TGTGCCAGCAGCTTAATATCGGGGGCCTACAATGAGCAGTTCTTC.

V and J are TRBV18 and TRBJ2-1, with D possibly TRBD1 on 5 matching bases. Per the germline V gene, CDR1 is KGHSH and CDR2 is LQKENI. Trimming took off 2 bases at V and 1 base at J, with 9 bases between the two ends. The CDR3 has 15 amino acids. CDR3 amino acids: CASSPGAGSYNEQFF. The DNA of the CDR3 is TGTGCCAGCTCACCAGGGGCAGGGTCCTACAATGAGCAGTTCTTC.

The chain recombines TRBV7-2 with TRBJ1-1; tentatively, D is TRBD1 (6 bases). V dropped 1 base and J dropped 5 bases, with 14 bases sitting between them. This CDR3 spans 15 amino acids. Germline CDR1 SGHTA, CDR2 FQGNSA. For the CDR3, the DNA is TGTGCCAGCAGCTTAGTCGCGGGGGCGCAGACTGAAGCTTTCTTT. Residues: CASSLVAGAQTEAFF.

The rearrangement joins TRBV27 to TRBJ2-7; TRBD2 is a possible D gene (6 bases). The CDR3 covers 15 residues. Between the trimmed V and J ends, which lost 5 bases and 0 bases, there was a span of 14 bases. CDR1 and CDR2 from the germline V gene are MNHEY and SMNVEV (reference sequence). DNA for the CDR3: TGTGCCAGCAGTGCTTCCGGGACTTACTCCTACGAGCAGTACTTC. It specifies CASSASGTYSYEQYF.

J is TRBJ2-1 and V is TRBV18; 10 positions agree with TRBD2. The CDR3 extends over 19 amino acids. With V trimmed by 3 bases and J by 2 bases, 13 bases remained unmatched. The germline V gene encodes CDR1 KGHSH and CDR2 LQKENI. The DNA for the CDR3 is TGTGCCAGCTCACCCTCCTCCAGCGGGGGGGCACGGGCCTACAATGAGCAGTTCTTC. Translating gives CASSPSSSGGARAYNEQFF.

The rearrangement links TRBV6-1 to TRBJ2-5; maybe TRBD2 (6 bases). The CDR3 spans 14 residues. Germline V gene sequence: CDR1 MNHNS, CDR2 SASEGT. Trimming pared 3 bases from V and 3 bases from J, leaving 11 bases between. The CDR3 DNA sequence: TGTGCCAGCAGTGACGGACGGGGGAAAGAGACCCAGTACTTC. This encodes CASSDGRGKETQYF.

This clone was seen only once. The CDR3 spells CASSSGVAEQFF. The CDR3 nucleotides read TGCGCCAGCAGCTCAGGGGTCGCTGAGCAGTTCTTC. The rearrangement uses TRBV5-1 and TRBJ2-1, with D possibly being TRBD1 (6 bases). The CDR3 contains 12 residues. CDR1 is SGHRS, CDR2 YFSETQ, per germline. V lost 3 bases, J lost 9 bases, and 10 bases lay in between.

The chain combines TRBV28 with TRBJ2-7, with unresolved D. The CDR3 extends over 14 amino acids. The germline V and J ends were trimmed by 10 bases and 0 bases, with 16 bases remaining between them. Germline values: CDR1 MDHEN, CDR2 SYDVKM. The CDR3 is CATLDIWPSYEQYF. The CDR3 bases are TGTGCCACCCTCGATATATGGCCCTCCTACGAGCAGTACTTC. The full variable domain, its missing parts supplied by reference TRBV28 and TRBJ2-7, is DVKVTQSSRYLVKRTGEKVFLECVQDMDHENMFWYRQDPGLGLRLIYFSYDVKMKEKGDIPEGYSVSREKKERFSLILESASTNQTSMYLCATLDIWPSYEQYFGPGTRLTVT.

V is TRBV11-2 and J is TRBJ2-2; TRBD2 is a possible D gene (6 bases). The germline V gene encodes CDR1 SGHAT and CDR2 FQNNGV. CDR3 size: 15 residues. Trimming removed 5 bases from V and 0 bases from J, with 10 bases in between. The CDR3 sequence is CASSKGLANTGELFF. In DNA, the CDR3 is TGTGCCAGCAGCAAGGGACTCGCGAACACCGGGGAGCTGTTTTTT.

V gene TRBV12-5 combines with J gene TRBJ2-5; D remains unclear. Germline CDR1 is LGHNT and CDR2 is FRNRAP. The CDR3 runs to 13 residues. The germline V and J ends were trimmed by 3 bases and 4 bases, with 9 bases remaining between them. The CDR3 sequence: CASGFAGSETQYF. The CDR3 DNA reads TGTGCTAGTGGTTTCGCAGGTTCAGAGACCCAGTACTTC.

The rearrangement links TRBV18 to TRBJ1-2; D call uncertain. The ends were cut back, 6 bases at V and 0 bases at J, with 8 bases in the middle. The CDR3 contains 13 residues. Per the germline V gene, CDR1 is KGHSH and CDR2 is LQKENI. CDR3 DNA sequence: TGTGCCAGCTCCCGAACAACTAACTATGGCTACACCTTC. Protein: CASSRTTNYGYTF. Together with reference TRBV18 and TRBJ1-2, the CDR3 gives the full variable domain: NAGVMQNPRHLVRRRGQEARLRCSPMKGHSHVYWYRQLPEEGLKFMVYLQKENIIDESGMPKERFSAEFPKEGPSILRIQQVVRGDSAAYFCASSRTTNYGYTFGSGTRLTVV.

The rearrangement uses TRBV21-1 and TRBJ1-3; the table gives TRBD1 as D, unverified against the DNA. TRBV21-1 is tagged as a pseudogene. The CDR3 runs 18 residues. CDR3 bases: TGTGCCAGCAGCAGACGGGACAGCCTACCTCACTCTGGAAACACCATATATTTT. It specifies CASSRRDSLPHSGNTIYF.

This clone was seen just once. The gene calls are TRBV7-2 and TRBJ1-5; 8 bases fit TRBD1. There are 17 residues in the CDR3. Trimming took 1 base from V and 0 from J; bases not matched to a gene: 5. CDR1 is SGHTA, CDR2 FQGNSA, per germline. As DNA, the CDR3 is TGTGCCAGCAGCTTAGAGGGGACAGGCTATAGCAATCAGCCCCAGCATTTT. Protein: CASSLEGTGYSNQPQHF.